The rows below give T cell receptor beta chains drawn from one sample of a study of shared clonotypes between healthy human individuals. Profiling relied on immunoSEQ multiplex PCR, and the TCRdb table lists in-frame clones only, not all of them. The data hold roughly 490,000 clones, with 79% observed a single time. The sequencing input was PBMCs. The origin of the receptors is a woman aged 40 to 50 in good health. Some clones in this sample may be carry-over from other donors' samples. Both conserved end residues are part of each CDR3. The D gene is left open where the match is weak. Clone size is given for some rows only: seen once, a few or many times, or a class if the clone is expanded.

J	length	size	V	D	CDR3	DNA
TRBJ1-1	16	NA	TRBV28	TRBD1	CASSSPGTGMNTEAFF	TGTGCCAGCAGTTCCCCCGGGACAGGGATGAACACTGAAGCTTTCTTT
TRBJ2-7	15	NA	TRBV5-6	TRBD2	CASSGRLAGYSEQYF	TGTGCCAGCAGCGGCAGACTAGCGGGGTACTCCGAGCAGTACTTC
TRBJ1-2	14	NA	TRBV2	NA	CASSDWDVGYGYTF	TGTGCCAGCAGTGACTGGGACGTTGGCTATGGCTACACCTTC
TRBJ2-2	13	NA	TRBV5-1	NA	CASSFTGPGELFF	TGCGCCAGCAGCTTTACAGGGCCCGGGGAGCTGTTTTTT
TRBJ2-1	15	NA	TRBV30	TRBD2	CAWSTGTSVYNEQFF	TGTGCCTGGAGTACCGGGACTAGCGTTTACAATGAGCAGTTCTTC
TRBJ2-2	16	many	TRBV7-3	TRBD2	CASSLGLAGNTGELFF	TGTGCCAGCAGCCTTGGACTAGCGGGGAACACCGGGGAGCTGTTTTTT
TRBJ2-2	14	many	TRBV6-4	TRBD1	CASSRSQGAGELFF	TGTGCCAGCAGCCGCTCACAGGGGGCCGGGGAGCTGTTTTTT
TRBJ2-7	15	NA	TRBV11-2	TRBD1	CASSRTGRSFYEQYF	TGTGCCAGCAGCCGGACAGGCAGGTCTTTCTACGAGCAGTACTTC
TRBJ2-5	11	NA	TRBV10-2	NA	CASLERETQYF	TGCGCCAGCTTAGAGAGGGAGACCCAGTACTTC
TRBJ1-5	14	NA	TRBV28	NA	CASSARISNQPQHF	TGTGCCAGCAGCGCAAGGATTAGCAATCAGCCCCAGCATTTT
TRBJ2-7	19	few	TRBV28	TRBD2	CASSSTSGSKESMTYEQYF	TGTGCCAGCAGTTCAACTAGCGGGAGTAAGGAGAGTATGACCTACGAGCAGTACTTC
TRBJ2-5	14	many	TRBV6-1	TRBD2	CASRGLAGVETQYF	TGTGCCAGCAGGGGACTAGCGGGAGTGGAGACCCAGTACTTC
TRBJ2-2	15	NA	TRBV27	NA	CASSFVPRRTGELFF	TGTGCCAGCAGTTTCGTACCCCGTCGCACCGGGGAGCTGTTTTTT
TRBJ2-1	17	NA	TRBV4-3	TRBD2	CASSQGTAGGTYNEQFF	TGCGCCAGCAGCCAAGGCACAGCGGGAGGTACCTACAATGAGCAGTTCTTC
TRBJ2-7	17	NA	TRBV5-6	NA	CASSLRGQGLRTYEQYF	TGTGCCAGCAGCTTGAGAGGCCAAGGACTCAGGACCTACGAGCAGTACTTC